The clone carrying this T cell receptor beta chain was seen a handful of times. Primers included in the PCR were 60 Vbeta and 13 Jbeta primers. Some clones are missing from TCRdb's copy, which holds only in-frame ones; the method was immunoSEQ multiplex PCR. The sample gives approximately 110,000 clones, 74% of which show up once; about 4% is in the top ten. These data are taken from a study of cytomegalovirus exposure and HLA in healthy donors. Per germline, CDR1 SQVTM and CDR2 ANQGSEA. The CDR3 consists of 14 residues. The V segment lost 4 bases and the J segment 5 bases; nucleotides outside the gene matches: 8.

The receptor was isolated from a woman in her 50s in good health and CMV-seropositive. Input material: PBMCs. The chain links TRBV29-1 to TRBJ1-5; 7 bases match TRBD1. This CDR3 is CSVADTGVYQPQHF. CDR3 coding DNA: TGCAGCGTTGCCGATACAGGGGTGTATCAGCCCCAGCATTTT. Using reference TRBV29-1 and TRBJ1-5 for the parts outside the CDR3, the full variable domain is SAVISQKPSRDICQRGTSLTIQCQVDSQVTMMFWYRQQPGQSLTLIATANQGSEATYESGFVIDKFPISRPNLTFSTLTVSNMSPEDSSIYLCSVADTGVYQPQHFGDGTRLSIL.